The clone carrying this TCR beta chain has ten or more counts. The antigen is unknown. TCRdb itself ran the 5' RACE reads through MiXCR, one entry per CDR3 protein. The sample consists of about 130,000 distinct CDR3 sequences, roughly 6.7% of them appearing once. These data belong to a study of T cells after yellow fever vaccination. General observations from the study: Booster samples showed a return of most primary-vaccination clones (roughly 96% CD4, 80% to 90% CD8).

Germline lookup yields CDR1 MNHEY and CDR2 SVGAGI. J was trimmed by 5 bases and V by 3 bases; bases with no gene match: 6. This CDR3 has 15 residues. The source was CD4+ T cells sorted from PBMCs, collected 10 days after the yellow fever booster vaccination. The TCR comes from a man aged 25-40 years who received the YFV17D yellow fever vaccine. This chain joins TRBV6-5 and TRBJ2-5, with 10 bases identical to TRBD1. Written as DNA, the CDR3 is TGTGCCAGCAGTTATGGGACAGGGGTAGTTGAGACCCAGTACTTC. This translates into CASSYGTGVVETQYF.